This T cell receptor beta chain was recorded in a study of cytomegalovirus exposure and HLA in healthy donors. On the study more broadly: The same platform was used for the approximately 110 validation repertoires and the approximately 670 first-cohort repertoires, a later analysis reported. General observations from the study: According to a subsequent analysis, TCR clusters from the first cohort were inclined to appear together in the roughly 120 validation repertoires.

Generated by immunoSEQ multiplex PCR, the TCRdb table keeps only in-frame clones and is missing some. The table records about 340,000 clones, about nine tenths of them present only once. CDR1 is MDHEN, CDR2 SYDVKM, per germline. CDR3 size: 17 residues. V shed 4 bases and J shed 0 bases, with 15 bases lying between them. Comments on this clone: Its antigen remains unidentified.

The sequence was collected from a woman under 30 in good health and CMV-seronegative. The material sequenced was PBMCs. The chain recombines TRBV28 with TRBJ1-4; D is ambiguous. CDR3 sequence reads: CASSSPGSAATNEKLFF. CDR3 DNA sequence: TGTGCCAGCAGTTCGCCCGGGAGCGCCGCAACTAATGAAAAACTGTTTTTT. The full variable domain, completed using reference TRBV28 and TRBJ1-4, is DVKVTQSSRYLVKRTGEKVFLECVQDMDHENMFWYRQDPGLGLRLIYFSYDVKMKEKGDIPEGYSVSREKKERFSLILESASTNQTSMYLCASSSPGSAATNEKLFFGSGTQLSVL.